The source of this TCR beta chain is a study of post-analysis software for immune sequencing data. General study results and limits: Among 5 or 6 TRBV segments more frequent in patients than controls were TRBV5-6, TRBV5-1 and TRBV20-1. Samples prepared in the same batch strongly co-clustered by F measure.

The CDR3 runs 13 residues. Germline values: CDR1 SEHNR, CDR2 FQNEAQ (reference sequence). V dropped 5 bases and J dropped 5 bases, with 10 bases sitting between them. A note on this clonotype: Its target is not known.

Incorporated into the TCR beta cDNA libraries were unique molecular identifiers, which served to reduce PCR and sequencing biases. MiXCR, run by TCRdb on the PCR reads, gives a single entry per CDR3 protein. The sample yields hundreds of thousands of distinct CDR3 sequences, about 40% seen once. The sequencing sample was made of blood. V is TRBV7-9 and J is TRBJ2-1; D is undetermined. The source is a girl aged 5-17 years with multiple sclerosis. The CDR3 sequence: CASSPVGNNEQFF. CDR3 in DNA: TGTGCCAGCAGCCCAGTGGGTAACAATGAGCAGTTCTTC.